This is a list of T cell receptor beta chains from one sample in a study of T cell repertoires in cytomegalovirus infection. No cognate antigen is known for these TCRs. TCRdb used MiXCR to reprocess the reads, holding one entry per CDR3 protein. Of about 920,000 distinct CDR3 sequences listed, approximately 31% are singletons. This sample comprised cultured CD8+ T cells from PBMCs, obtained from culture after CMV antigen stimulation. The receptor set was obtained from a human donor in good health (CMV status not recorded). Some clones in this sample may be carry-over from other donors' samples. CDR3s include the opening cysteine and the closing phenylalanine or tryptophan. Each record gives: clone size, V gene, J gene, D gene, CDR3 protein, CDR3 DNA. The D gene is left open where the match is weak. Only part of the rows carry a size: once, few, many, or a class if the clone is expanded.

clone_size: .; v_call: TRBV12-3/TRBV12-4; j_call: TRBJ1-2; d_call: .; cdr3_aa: CASSSGGHIDGYTF; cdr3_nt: TGTGCCAGCAGTTCCGGGGGTCACATTGATGGCTACACCTTC
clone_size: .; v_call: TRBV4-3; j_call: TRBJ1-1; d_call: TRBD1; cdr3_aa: CASSQTFRDSNHLPSMNTEAFF; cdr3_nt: TGCGCCAGCAGCCAAACATTCCGGGACAGCAATCACCTCCCCTCTATGAACACTGAAGCTTTCTTT
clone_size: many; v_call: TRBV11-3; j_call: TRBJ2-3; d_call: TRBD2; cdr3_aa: CASSPGTTSTDTQYF; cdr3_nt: TGTGCCAGCAGCCCCGGGACTACTAGCACAGATACGCAGTATTTT
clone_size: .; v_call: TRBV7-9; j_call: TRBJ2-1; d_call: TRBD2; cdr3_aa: CASSWTSDYNEQFF; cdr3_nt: TGTGCCAGCAGCTGGACTAGCGACTACAATGAGCAGTTCTTC
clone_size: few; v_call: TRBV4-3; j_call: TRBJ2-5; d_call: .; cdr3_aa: CASSQDPPPGGETQYF; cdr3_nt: TGCGCCAGCAGCCAAGACCCCCCGCCCGGGGGTGAGACCCAGTACTTC
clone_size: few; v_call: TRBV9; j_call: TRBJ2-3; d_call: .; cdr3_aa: CASSVVAGPTDTQYF; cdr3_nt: TGTGCCAGCAGCGTAGTCGCAGGGCCCACAGATACGCAGTATTTT
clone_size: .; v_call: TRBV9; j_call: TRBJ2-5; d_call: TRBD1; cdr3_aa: CASSVAGTGRQETQYF; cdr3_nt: TGTGCCAGCAGCGTAGCTGGGACAGGGAGGCAAGAGACCCAGTACTTC
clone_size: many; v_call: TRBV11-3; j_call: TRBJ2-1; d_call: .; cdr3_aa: CASSLDGGDEQFF; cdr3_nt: TGTGCCAGCAGCTTAGATGGGGGCGATGAGCAGTTCTTC
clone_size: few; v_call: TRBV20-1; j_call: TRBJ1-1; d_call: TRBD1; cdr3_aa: CSARDWRQGVGNTEAFF; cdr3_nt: TGCAGTGCTAGAGATTGGAGACAGGGGGTTGGAAACACTGAAGCTTTCTTT
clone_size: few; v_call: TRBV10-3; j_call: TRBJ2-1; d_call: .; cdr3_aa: CAITTETFDEQFF; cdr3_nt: TGTGCCATCACGACCGAGACCTTCGATGAGCAGTTCTTC
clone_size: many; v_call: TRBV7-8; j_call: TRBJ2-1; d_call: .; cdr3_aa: CASSLGGTRGWWSDEQFF; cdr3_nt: TGTGCCAGCAGCTTAGGGGGGACCAGGGGTTGGTGGAGCGATGAGCAGTTCTTC
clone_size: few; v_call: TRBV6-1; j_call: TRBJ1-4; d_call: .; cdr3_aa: CASSENTGGRWVFF; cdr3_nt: TGTGCCAGCAGTGAAAATACCGGGGGACGGTGGGTGTTTTTT
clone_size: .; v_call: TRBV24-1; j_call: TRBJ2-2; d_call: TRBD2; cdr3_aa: CATSDPGLAGGPNTGELFF; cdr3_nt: TGTGCCACCAGTGACCCGGGACTAGCGGGGGGTCCAAACACCGGGGAGCTGTTTTTT
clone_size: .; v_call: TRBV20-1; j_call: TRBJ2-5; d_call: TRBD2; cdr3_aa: CSARELADQETQYF; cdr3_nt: TGCAGTGCCAGGGAACTAGCGGATCAAGAGACCCAGTACTTC
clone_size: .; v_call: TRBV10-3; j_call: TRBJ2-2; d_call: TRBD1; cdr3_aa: CATLTTGESGELFF; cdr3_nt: TGTGCCACCCTAACCACAGGGGAATCCGGGGAGCTGTTTTTT
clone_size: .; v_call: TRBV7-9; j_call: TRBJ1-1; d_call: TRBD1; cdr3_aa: CASSLWDRAYTEAFF; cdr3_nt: TGTGCCAGCAGCCTCTGGGACAGGGCTTACACTGAAGCTTTCTTT
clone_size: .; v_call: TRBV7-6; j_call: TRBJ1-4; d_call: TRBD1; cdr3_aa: CASSKDRGNEKLFF; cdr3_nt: TGTGCCAGCAGCAAGGACAGGGGAAATGAAAAACTGTTTTTT
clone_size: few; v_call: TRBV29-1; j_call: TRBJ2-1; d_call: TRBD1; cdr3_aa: CSAGRQGDAYNEQFF; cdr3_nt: TGCAGCGCCGGAAGACAGGGGGATGCTTACAATGAGCAGTTCTTC
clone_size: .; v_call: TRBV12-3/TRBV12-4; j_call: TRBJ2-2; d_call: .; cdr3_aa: CASSRILAQGYTGELFF; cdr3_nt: TGTGCCAGCAGCCGAATTTTAGCGCAGGGTTACACCGGGGAGCTGTTTTTT
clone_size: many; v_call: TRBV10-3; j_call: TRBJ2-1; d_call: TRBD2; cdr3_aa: CAIKERSGGTYNEQFF; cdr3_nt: TGTGCCATCAAGGAACGGAGCGGGGGCACCTACAATGAGCAGTTCTTC
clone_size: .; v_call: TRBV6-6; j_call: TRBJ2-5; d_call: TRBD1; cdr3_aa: CASSYGQGAGETQYF; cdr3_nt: TGTGCCAGCAGTTATGGACAGGGGGCAGGAGAGACCCAGTACTTC
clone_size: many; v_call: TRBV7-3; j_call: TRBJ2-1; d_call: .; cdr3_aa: CASSPRRSHEQFF; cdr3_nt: TGTGCCAGCAGCCCCCGGAGATCGCATGAGCAGTTCTTC
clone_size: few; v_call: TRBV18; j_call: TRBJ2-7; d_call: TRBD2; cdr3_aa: CASSPPTKRGVNEQYF; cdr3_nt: TGTGCCAGCTCACCACCCACTAAACGGGGGGTTAACGAGCAGTACTTC
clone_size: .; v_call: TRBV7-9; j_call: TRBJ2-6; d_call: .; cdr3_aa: CATLHPGANVLTF; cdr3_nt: TGTGCCACCCTCCATCCCGGGGCCAACGTCCTGACTTTC
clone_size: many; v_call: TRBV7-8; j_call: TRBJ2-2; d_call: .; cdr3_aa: CASSPGGSSGTGELFF; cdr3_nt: TGTGCCAGCAGCCCCGGGGGTAGTAGTGGCACCGGGGAGCTGTTTTTT
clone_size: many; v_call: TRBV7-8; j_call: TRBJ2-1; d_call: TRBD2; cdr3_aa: CASSIIAGGASYNEQFF; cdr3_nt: TGTGCCAGCAGCATTATAGCGGGGGGGGCTTCCTACAATGAGCAGTTCTTC
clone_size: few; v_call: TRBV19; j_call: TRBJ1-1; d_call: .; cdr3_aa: CASSISGGTWRSNTEAFF; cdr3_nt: TGTGCCAGTAGTATATCGGGAGGGACCTGGAGGTCCAACACTGAAGCTTTCTTT
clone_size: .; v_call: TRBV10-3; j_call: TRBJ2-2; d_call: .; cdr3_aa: CAIRFGRPNTGELFF; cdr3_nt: TGTGCCATCCGGTTCGGACGGCCGAACACCGGGGAGCTGTTTTTT
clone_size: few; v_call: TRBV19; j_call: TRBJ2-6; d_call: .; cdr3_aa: CASSISFSGANVLTF; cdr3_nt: TGTGCCAGTAGTATCAGTTTCTCTGGGGCCAACGTCCTGACTTTC
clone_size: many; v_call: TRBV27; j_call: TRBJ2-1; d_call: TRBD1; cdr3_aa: CASSLSPSGGSEQFF; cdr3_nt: TGTGCCAGCAGTTTATCCCCCTCAGGGGGTAGTGAGCAGTTCTTC
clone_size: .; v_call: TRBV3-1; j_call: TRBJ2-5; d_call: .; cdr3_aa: CASSRTGREEETQYF; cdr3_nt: TGTGCCAGCAGCAGAACCGGACGGGAAGAAGAGACCCAGTACTTC
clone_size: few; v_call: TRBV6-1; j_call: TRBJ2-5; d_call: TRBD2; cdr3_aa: CASSEEGRGGQETQYF; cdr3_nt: TGTGCCAGCAGTGAAGAGGGGCGGGGGGGCCAGGAGACCCAGTACTTC
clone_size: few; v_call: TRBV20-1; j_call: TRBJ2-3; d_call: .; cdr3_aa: CSARFDTQYF; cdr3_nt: TGCAGTGCTAGGTTTGATACGCAGTATTTT
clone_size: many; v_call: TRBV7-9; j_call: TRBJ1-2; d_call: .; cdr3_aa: CASSQTQNGYTF; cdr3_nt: TGTGCCAGCAGCCAGACACAGAATGGCTACACCTTC
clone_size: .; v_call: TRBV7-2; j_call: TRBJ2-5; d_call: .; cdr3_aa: CASRAGTGETQYF; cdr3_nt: TGTGCCTCTCGGGCGGGGACGGGAGAGACCCAGTACTTC
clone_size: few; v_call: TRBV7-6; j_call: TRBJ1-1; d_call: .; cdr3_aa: CASSLQGGGVNTEAFF; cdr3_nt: TGTGCCAGCAGCTTGCAGGGAGGGGGGGTGAACACTGAAGCTTTCTTT
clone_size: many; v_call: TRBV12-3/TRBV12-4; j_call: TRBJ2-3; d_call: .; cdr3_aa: CASSLAGPTDTQYF; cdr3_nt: TGTGCCAGCAGTTTGGCGGGGCCCACAGATACGCAGTATTTT
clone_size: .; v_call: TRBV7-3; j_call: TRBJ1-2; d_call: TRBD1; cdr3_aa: CASRPPGQGYGYTF; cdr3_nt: TGTGCCAGCAGACCGCCGGGACAGGGGTATGGCTACACCTTC
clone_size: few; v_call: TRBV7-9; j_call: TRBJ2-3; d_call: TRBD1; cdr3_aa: CASSLGRRGDTQYF; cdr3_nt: TGTGCCAGCAGCTTAGGTCGCAGGGGGGATACGCAGTATTTT
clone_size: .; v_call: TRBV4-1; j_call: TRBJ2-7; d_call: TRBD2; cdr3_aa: CASSQTGLAYEQYF; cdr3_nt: TGCGCCAGCAGCCAAACGGGACTAGCCTACGAGCAGTACTTC